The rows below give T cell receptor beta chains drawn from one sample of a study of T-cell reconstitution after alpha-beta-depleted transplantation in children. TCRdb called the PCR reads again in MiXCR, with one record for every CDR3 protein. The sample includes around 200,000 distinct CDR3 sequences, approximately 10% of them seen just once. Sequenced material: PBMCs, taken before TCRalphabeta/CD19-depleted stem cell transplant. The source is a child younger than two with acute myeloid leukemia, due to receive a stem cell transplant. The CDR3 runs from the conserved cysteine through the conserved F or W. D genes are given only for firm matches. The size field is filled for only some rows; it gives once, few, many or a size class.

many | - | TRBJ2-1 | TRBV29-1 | CSVVGGIPYNEQFF | TGCAGCGTTGTCGGAGGGATACCGTACAATGAGCAGTTCTTC
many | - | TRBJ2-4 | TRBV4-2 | CASSQALDRTGDIQYF | TGTGCCAGCAGCCAAGCCCTCGACAGGACTGGGGACATTCAGTACTTC
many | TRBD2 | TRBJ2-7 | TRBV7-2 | CASSLRLASYEQYF | TGTGCCAGCAGCTTAAGACTAGCCTCCTACGAGCAGTACTTC
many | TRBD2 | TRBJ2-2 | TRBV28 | CASSSAGLADTGELFF | TGTGCCAGCAGTTCGGCTGGCCTAGCGGACACCGGGGAGCTGTTTTTT
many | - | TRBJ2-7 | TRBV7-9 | CASSSSGRTIYEQYF | TGTGCCAGCAGCTCTTCGGGACGGACTATCTACGAGCAGTACTTC
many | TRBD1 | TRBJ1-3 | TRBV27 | CASRTGTGFLSGNTIYF | TGTGCCAGCAGAACCGGGACAGGGTTTCTATCTGGAAACACCATATATTTT
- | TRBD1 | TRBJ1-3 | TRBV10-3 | CAILPGQGAGGNTIYF | TGTGCCATTCTTCCGGGACAGGGGGCAGGTGGAAACACCATATATTTT
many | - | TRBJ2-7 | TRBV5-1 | CASSQTGVSYEQYF | TGCGCCAGCAGCCAGACAGGCGTTTCCTACGAGCAGTACTTC
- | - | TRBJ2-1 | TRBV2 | CASSGGGEQFF | TGTGCCAGCAGCGGGGGAGGTGAGCAGTTCTTC
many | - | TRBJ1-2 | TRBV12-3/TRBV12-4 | CASSLSIENYGYTF | TGTGCCAGCAGTTTATCGATCGAAAACTATGGCTACACCTTC
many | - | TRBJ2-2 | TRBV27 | CASSLISGTGELFF | TGTGCCAGCAGTTTAATCTCCGGCACCGGGGAGCTGTTTTTT
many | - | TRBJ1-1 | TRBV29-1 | CSVEGGREAFF | TGCAGCGTTGAGGGAGGACGGGAAGCTTTCTTT
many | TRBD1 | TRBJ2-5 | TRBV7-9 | CASSLTGTGETQYF | TGTGCCAGCAGCTTAACCGGGACAGGGGAGACCCAGTACTTC
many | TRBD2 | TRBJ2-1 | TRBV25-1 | CASAGTSGSNEQFF | TGTGCCAGCGCCGGGACTAGCGGGAGTAATGAGCAGTTCTTC
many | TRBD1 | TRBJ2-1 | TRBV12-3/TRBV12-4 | CASRPGQGYNEQFF | TGTGCCAGCAGGCCGGGACAGGGGTACAATGAGCAGTTCTTC
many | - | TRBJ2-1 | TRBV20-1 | CSAVSRRLSYNEQFF | TGCAGTGCTGTTAGCCGCCGTCTCTCCTACAATGAGCAGTTCTTC
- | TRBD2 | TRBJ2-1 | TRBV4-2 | CASGPGGSSGSGKQFF | TGTGCCAGCGGCCCCGGGGGGAGTAGCGGGTCCGGGAAGCAGTTCTTC
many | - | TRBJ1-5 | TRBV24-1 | CATSDASGIDNQPQHF | TGTGCCACCAGTGACGCTTCAGGGATTGACAATCAGCCCCAGCATTTT
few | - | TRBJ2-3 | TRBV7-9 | CASSPPGYTQYF | TGTGCCAGCAGCCCGCCGGGTTATACGCAGTATTTT
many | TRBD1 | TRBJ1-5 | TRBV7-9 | CASSDGTASNQPQHF | TGTGCCAGCAGCGACGGGACAGCCAGCAATCAGCCCCAGCATTTT
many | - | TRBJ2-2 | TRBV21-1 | CASFSFSRTGSPGELFF | TGTGCCAGCTTTAGTTTTAGTAGGACAGGGTCCCCCGGGGAGCTGTTTTTT
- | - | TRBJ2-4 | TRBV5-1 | CASRAGPIQNIQYF | TGCGCCAGCAGGGCCGGACCGATACAAAACATTCAGTACTTC
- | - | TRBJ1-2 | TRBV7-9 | CASTEFGYTF | TGTGCCAGCACTGAGTTTGGCTACACCTTC
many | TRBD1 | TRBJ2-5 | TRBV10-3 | CAISSSPGQGTPQYF | TGTGCCATCAGTTCTTCTCCGGGACAGGGGACGCCGCAGTACTTC
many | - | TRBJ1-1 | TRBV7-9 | CASSPGVGGEAFF | TGTGCCAGCAGCCCCGGGGTCGGTGGTGAAGCTTTCTTT